This T cell receptor (beta chain) was recovered during a study of CD8 T cells in ankylosing spondylitis. Study observations and caveats: In the blood and synovial fluid of reactive arthritis, some motif variants had been previously reported. The authors reported significant enrichment of disease-linked clones in matched ankylosing spondylitis synovial fluid. Relatively rare in peripheral blood, disease-linked clones were also CD8+. Ankylosing spondylitis blood seemed to carry a telltale TCR beta motif made of under ten highly homologous variants.

Trimming at V came to 2 bases and at J to 8 bases, leaving 8 bases not matched to a gene. The germline CDR1 and CDR2 sequences are SGHTA and FQGTGA. The length of the CDR3 is 15 residues. Libraries for TCR beta were made by quantitative 5'-RACE with molecular barcodes. TCRdb processed the 5' RACE reads anew with MiXCR; each CDR3 protein has one entry. The sample comprises around 390,000 distinct CDR3 sequences, 20% to 25% of which are singletons, and 15% to 20% rests with the top ten. This clonotype was seen more than once but under ten times. What it binds is not known. The chain has TRBV7-3 and TRBJ2-1, with 8 bases lining up with TRBD1. Sequencing was done on a sample of blood, either unsorted or a sorted T cell fraction (not recorded which). The clonotype comes from a male donor with ankylosing spondylitis. CDR3 DNA: TGTGCCAGCAGCTTATTCGGACAGGGCTTCGATGAGCAGTTCTTC. It specifies CASSLFGQGFDEQFF.